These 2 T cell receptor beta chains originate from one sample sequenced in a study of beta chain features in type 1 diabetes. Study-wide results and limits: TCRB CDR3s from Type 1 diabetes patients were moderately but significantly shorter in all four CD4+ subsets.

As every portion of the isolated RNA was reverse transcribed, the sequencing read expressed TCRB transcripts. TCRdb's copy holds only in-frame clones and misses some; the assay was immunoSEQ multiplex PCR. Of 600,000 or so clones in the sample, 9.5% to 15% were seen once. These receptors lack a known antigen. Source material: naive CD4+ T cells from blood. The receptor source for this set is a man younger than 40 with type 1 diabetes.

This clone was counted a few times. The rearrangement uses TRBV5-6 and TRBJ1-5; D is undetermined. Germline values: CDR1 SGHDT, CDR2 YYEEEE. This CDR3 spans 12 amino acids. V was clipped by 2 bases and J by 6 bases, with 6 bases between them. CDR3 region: CASSFLGQPQHF. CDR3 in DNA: TGTGCCAGCAGCTTCCTCGGTCAGCCCCAGCATTTT.

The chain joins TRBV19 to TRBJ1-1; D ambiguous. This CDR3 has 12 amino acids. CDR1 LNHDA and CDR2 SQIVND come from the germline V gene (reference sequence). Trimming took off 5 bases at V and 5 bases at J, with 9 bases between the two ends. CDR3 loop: CASSAGWTEAFF. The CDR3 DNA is TGTGCCAGTAGTGCGGGATGGACTGAAGCTTTCTTT.